The rows below give T cell receptor beta chains drawn from one sample of a study of T cell changes during pregnancy in multiple sclerosis. Assay: immunoSEQ multiplex PCR; the TCRdb copy retains only in-frame clones and omits some. Of tens of thousands of clones in the sample, approximately 91% are singletons; the top ten hold around 4.2%. Sequencing used peripheral blood, obtained in the second trimester of pregnancy. Source of these receptors: a female donor in good health, enrolled as a control in a pregnancy study. Each CDR3 is given without its conserved first and last residue.

>TRBV9|TRBJ2-1
ASSDLTSGGDEQF
>TRBV6-5|TRBJ1-6
ASRDIYNSPLH
>TRBV25-1|TRBJ2-1
ASSLASVSSYNEQF
>TRBV18|TRBJ2-7
ASSPLGRDTKHEQY
>TRBV19|TRBJ2-3
ASRSEGLVATSTDTQY
>TRBV6-6|TRBJ2-7
ASSYRRDRDFEQY
>TRBV10-3|TRBJ2-1
AISESGLAGGINLEQF
>TRBV27|TRBJ1-6
ASSFGGQGVWTLH
>TRBV11-3|TRBJ1-3
ASSSGQGPEAIY
>TRBV6-5|TRBJ1-2
ASSLLGRGHT
>TRBV5-1|TRBJ1-1
ASSLVQGPMNTEAF
>TRBV28|TRBJ2-7
ASKKGAYEQY
>TRBV7-2|TRBJ2-3
ASSLASSADTQY
>TRBV30|TRBJ1-1
AWSVQPGTEAF
>TRBV4-3|TRBJ2-7
ASSQLAGGSYEQY
>TRBV5-4|TRBJ1-3
ASSLDRASSGNTIY
>TRBV19|TRBJ1-5
ASSRQGANQPQH
>TRBV19|TRBJ2-7
ARRTGDYEQY
>TRBV9|TRBJ2-3
ASSPRLAGGVDTQY
>TRBV27|TRBJ2-7
ASSATYGNEQY
>TRBV9|TRBJ1-4
ASSPHGRAGVDEKLF
>TRBV7-2|TRBJ1-5
ASSLTGDQPQH
>TRBV6-1|TRBJ2-7
ASSSLGEQY
>TRBV9|TRBJ2-3
ASSVGASGSLYTQY
>TRBV19|TRBJ1-5
ASSLPGQGYQPQH
>TRBV15|TRBJ1-6
ATSPRGGYNSPLH
>TRBV29-1|TRBJ1-1
SVILRQRSANTEAF
>TRBV27|TRBJ1-6
ASSFQTDNSPLH
>TRBV5-1|TRBJ2-2
ASQKGQDTGELF
>TRBV2|TRBJ2-3
ATLPHGSPSTDTQY
>TRBV19|TRBJ1-1
ASSIDVQRKTEAF
>TRBV27|TRBJ2-5
ASSLSGTSGAETQY
>TRBV6-6|TRBJ2-2
AGRGENTGELF
>TRBV9|TRBJ2-7
ASSPTDRNYEQY
>TRBV9|TRBJ1-1
ASSAPTGTEAF
>TRBV5-1|TRBJ1-2
ASSLGQGNYGYT
>TRBV10-3|TRBJ2-2
AISKGAGELF
>TRBV6-5|TRBJ2-3
ASGRGDKEY
>TRBV6-4|TRBJ2-7
ASSELAGGTYEQY
>TRBV29-1|TRBJ2-2
SVEDPESGELF
>TRBV6-4|TRBJ2-2
ASSDSGVNTGELF
>TRBV27|TRBJ2-3
ASTLGQGQDTQY
>TRBV9|TRBJ2-1
ASSVETSGGNNEQF
>TRBV1|TRBJ2-1
TSSHPASVNEQF